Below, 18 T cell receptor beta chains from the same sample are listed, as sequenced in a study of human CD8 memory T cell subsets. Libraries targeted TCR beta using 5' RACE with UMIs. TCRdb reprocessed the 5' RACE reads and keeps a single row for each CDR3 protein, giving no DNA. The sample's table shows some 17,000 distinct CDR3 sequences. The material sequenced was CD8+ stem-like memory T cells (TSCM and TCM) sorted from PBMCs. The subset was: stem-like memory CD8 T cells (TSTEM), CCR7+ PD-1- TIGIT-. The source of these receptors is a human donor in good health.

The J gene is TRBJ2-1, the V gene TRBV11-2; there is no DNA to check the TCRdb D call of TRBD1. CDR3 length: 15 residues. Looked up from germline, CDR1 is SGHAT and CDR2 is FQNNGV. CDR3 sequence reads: CASSLDLQGVGEQFF.

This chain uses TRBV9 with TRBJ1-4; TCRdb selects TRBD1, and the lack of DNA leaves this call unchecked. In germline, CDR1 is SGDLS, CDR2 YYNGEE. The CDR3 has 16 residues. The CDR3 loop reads CASSAGTAISNEKLFF. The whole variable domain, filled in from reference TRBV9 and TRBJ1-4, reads DSGVTQTPKHLITATGQRVTLRCSPRSGDLSVYWYQQSLDQGLQFLIQYYNGEERAKGNILERFSAQQFPDLHSELNLSSLELGDSALYFCASSAGTAISNEKLFFGSGTQLSVL.

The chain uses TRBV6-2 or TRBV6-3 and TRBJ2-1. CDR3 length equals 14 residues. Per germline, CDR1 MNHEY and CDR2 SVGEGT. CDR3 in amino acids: CASSYSIHYNEQFF.

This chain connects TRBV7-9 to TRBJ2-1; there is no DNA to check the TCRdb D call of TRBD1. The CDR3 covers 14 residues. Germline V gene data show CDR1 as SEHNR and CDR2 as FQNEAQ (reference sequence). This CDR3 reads CALDGQGAYNEQFF.

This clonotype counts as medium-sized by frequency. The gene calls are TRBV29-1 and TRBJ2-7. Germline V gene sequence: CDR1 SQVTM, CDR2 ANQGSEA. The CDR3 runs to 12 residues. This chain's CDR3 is CSVAAETYEQYF.

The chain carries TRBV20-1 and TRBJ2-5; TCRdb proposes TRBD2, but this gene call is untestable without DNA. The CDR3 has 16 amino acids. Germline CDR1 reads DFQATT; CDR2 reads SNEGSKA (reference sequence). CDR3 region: CSARDWEDRSQETQYF.

CDR3 sequence reads: CASSEVGALSGNTIYF. The chain has TRBV6-1 and TRBJ1-3. There are 16 residues in the CDR3. Germline CDR1 is MNHNS and CDR2 is SASEGT.

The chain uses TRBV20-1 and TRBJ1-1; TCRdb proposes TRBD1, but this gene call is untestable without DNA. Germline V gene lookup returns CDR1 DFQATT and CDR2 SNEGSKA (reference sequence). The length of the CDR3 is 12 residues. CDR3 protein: CSARRTDLEAFF.

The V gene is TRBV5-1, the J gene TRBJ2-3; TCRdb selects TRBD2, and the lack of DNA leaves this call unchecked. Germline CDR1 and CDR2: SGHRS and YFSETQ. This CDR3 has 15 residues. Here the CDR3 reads CASSFSGGVTDTQYF.

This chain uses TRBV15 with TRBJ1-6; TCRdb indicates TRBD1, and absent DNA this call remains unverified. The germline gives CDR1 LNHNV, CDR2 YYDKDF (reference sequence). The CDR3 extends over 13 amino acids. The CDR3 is CATADDRDSPLHF. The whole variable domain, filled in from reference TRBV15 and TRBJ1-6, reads DAMVIQNPRYQVTQFGKPVTLSCSQTLNHNVMYWYQQKSSQAPKLLFHYYDKDFNNEADTPDNFQSRRPNTSFCFLDIRSPGLGDTAMYLCATADDRDSPLHFGNGTRLTVT.

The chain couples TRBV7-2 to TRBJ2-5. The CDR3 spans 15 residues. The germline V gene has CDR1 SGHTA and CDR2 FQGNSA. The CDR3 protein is CASSPRWRDQETQYF.

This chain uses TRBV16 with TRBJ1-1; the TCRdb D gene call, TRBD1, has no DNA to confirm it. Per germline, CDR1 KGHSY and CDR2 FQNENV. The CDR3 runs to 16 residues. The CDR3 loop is CASSQGLSGAATEAFF.

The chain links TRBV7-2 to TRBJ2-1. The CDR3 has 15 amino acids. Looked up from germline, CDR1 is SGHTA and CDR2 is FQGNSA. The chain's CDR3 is CASSLRQFSYNEQFF.

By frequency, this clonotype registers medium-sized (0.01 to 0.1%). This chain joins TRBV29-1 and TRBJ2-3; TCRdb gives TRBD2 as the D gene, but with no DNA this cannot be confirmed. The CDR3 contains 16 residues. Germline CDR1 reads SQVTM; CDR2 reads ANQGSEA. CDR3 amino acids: CSVETTGLAEADTQYF.

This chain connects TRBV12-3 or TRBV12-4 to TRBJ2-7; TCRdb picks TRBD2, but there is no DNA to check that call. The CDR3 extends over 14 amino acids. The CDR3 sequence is CASSLLAGPYEQYF.

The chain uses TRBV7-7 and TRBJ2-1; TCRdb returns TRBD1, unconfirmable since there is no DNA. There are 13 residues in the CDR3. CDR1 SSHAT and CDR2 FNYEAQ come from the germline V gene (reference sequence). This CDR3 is CASSPGAGNEQFF.

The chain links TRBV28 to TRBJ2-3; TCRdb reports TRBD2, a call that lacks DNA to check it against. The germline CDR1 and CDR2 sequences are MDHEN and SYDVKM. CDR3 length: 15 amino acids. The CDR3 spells CASSITSGSTDTQYF.

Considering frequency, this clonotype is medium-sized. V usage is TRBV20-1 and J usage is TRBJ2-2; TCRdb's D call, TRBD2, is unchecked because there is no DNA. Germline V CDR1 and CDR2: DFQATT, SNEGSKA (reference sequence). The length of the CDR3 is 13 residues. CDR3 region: CSARDLAAGELFF.